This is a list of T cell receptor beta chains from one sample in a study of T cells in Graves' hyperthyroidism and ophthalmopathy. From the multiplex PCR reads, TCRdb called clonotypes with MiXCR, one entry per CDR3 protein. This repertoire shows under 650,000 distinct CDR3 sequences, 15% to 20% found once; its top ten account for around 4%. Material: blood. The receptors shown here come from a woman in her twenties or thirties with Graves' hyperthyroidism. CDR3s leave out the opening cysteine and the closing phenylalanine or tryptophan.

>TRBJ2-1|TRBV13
ASSFSFSGHEQF
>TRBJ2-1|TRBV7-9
ASSPRPGTSGRGSYNEQF
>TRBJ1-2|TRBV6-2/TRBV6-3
ASSSTQGADYGYT
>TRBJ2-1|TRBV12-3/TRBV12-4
ASTRSLAGDQF
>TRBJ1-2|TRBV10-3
AIGLGGAYGYT
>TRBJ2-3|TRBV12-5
ASGLVLSGQGSTDTQY
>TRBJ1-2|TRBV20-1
SARVPAMGGYT
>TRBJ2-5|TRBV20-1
SAGGGRETQY
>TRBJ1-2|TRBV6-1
ASRSPGQVHYGYT
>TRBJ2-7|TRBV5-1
ASSLEASGSSYEQY
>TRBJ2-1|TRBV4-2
ASSPLSSSGSPRNEQF
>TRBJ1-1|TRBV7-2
ASSLGQRTEAF
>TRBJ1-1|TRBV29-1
SASGGAHTEAF
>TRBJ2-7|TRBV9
ASSSQPGPAYEQY
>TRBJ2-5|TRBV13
ASSVGRTTETQY
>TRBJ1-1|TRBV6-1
ASRDFLGTEAF
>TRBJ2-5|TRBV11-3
ASSFRGTETQY
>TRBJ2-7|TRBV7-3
ASSPSGGSSGQY
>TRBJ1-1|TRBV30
AWDMSGRAEAF
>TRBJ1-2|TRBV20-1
SASRDRGYGYT
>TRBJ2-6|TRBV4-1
ASGANVLT
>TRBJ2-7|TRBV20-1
SAAEGSGRALEQY
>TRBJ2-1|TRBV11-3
ASSTSRVSSYNEQF
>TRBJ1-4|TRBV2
ASRRTSGEKLF
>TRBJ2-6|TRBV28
ASSSPSHPVLSGANVLT
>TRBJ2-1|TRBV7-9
ASSFRPGSNNEQF
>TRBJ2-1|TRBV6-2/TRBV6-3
ASAGANNEQF
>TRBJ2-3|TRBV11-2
ASSSGLAGGPDTQY
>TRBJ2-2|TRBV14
ASSQDLLRASAGELF
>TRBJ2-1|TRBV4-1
ASSQDVGPILAGDNEQF
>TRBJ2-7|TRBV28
ASSTGFRVSDEQY
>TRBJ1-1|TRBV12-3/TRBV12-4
ASRKVALPSEAF
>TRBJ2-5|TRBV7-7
ASSSDRAETQY
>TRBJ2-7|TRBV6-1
ASSNTGGYEQY
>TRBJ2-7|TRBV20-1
SAKGSDGLVYEQY
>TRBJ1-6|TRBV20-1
SARDPPSGNSPLH
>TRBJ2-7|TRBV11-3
ASSFSGRANYEQY
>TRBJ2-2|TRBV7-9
ASSATDPGELF
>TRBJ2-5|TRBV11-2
ASSPDQTQY
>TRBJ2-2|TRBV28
ASSFRFTDRGRTGELF